This T cell receptor beta chain emerged from a study of identical twins. Study-level points and caveats: Compared with unrelated sharing, twin-shared out-of-frame alpha sequences had more low-probability sequences.

Each CDR3 protein is one row after TCRdb ran MiXCR on the 5' RACE reads. Here the sample spans hundreds of thousands of distinct CDR3 sequences, around 20% being singletons. As for this clonotype: The antigen is undetermined.

This same sample was also taken into another study, of T cells expressing NK-cell markers. That paper notes: Sorting of alpha-beta TCR T cells alone was achieved in several experiments with an anti-gamma-delta TCR antibody. Also leading the CD3+CD56-NKG2C+ fraction in a few donors were these clonotypes.

The TCR comes from a woman aged 18-29 years in good health. The sample consisted of PBMCs.

CDR3: CSVADLTDTQYF. CDR3 nucleotides: TGCAGCGTTGCGGACCTCACAGATACGCAGTATTTT. The chain uses TRBV29-1 and TRBJ2-3, with no clear D. This CDR3 has 12 residues. V shed 4 bases and J shed 2 bases, with 7 bases lying between them. Germline lookup yields CDR1 SQVTM and CDR2 ANQGSEA.